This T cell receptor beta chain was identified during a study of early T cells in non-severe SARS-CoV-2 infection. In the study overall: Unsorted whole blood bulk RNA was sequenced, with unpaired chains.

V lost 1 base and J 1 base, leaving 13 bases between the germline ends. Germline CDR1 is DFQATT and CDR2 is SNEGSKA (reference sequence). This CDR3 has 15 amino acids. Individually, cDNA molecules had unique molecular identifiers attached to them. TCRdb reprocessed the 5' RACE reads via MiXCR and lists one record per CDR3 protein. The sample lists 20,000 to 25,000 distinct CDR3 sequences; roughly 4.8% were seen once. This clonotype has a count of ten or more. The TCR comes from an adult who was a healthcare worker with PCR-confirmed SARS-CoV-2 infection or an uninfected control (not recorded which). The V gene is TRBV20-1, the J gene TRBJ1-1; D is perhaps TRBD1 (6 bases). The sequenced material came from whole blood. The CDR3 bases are TGCAGTGCTAGAGGACCCGGGACACGGAACACTGAAGCTTTCTTT. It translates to CSARGPGTRNTEAFF.